One and the same sample provided the 20 T cell receptor beta chains below, sequenced in a study of T-cell memory formation after mild COVID-19. TCRdb itself ran the 5' RACE reads through MiXCR, one entry per CDR3 protein. The profile shows some 150,000 distinct CDR3 sequences, around 25% of them singletons. The sample was PBMCs or a T cell subset sorted from them (not recorded which). The origin of the receptors is an adult woman who had mild COVID-19 (a few samples of this study predate the infection). Cell type and time point are not known.

This clonotype was detected only a few times. The CDR3 loop reads CATSRVGGDTQYF. The CDR3 coding sequence is TGTGCCACCAGCAGAGTCGGAGGGGATACGCAGTATTTT. The rearrangement uses TRBV15 and TRBJ2-3; tentatively, D is TRBD2 (6 bases). The germline CDR1 and CDR2 sequences are LNHNV and YYDKDF (reference sequence). The CDR3 totals 13 residues. Trimming left V 1 base short and J 6 bases short, with 8 bases between.

In this sample, this clonotype is medium-sized (0.01 to 0.1%). This chain connects TRBV6-5 to TRBJ1-1; D not certain. Trimming removed 2 bases from V and 1 base from J, with 5 bases in between. The length of the CDR3 is 13 residues. Germline V CDR1 and CDR2: MNHEY, SVGAGI. The CDR3 DNA follows: TGTGCCAGCAGTTACGGTAGGAACACTGAAGCTTTCTTT. The encoded protein is CASSYGRNTEAFF.

This clonotype was seen only a few times. The J gene is TRBJ2-7, the V gene TRBV28; D is uncertain. The V and J ends lost 6 bases and 2 bases respectively, with 8 bases between them. The germline V gene encodes CDR1 MDHEN and CDR2 SYDVKM. This CDR3 is built from 12 residues. CDR3 residues: CASSHRPYEQYF. In DNA, the CDR3 is TGTGCCAGCAGCCACCGCCCCTACGAGCAGTACTTC.

This clonotype showed up just a few times. This chain connects TRBV7-9 to TRBJ2-3; D possibly corresponds to TRBD2 (6 bases). CDR3 length: 15 amino acids. Germline V lookup: CDR1 SEHNR, CDR2 FQNEAQ (reference sequence). The V and J ends lost 5 bases and 7 bases respectively, with 19 bases between them. The CDR3 region is CASSPRGTPVNTQYF. The CDR3 nucleotides are TGTGCCAGCAGCCCCCGGGGGACTCCGGTGAATACGCAGTATTTT.

This clonotype was recorded a few times. The chain uses TRBV2 and TRBJ2-5; a possible D gene is TRBD2 (5 bases). This CDR3 is 12 amino acids long. Germline V CDR1 and CDR2: SNHLY, FYNNEI. V shed 10 bases and J shed 5 bases, with 14 bases lying between them. CDR3 DNA: TGTGCCAAGGAAACGGAGGTGGAGACCCAGTACTTC. Translated, it gives CAKETEVETQYF.

The CDR3 DNA reads as TGTGCCAGCAGTTACTCGATTAGAGCGCGGGCCTTGATCGATGGCTACACCTTC. This translates into CASSYSIRARALIDGYTF. The chain couples TRBV6-5 to TRBJ1-2; D is unresolved. Germline CDR1 MNHEY, CDR2 SVGAGI. Trimming pared 0 bases from V and 6 bases from J, leaving 23 bases between. The CDR3 is made up of 18 amino acids.

In its sample, this clonotype was seen a few times. The chain uses TRBV10-3 and TRBJ1-1; TRBD1 is a possible D gene (5 bases). This CDR3 comprises 12 residues. CDR1 is ENHRY, CDR2 SYGVKD, per germline. Between the trimmed V and J ends, which lost 2 bases and 8 bases, there was a span of 9 bases. CDR3 DNA: TGTGCCATCAGTGAGGACAGAAAGGAAGCTTTCTTT. Its translation is CAISEDRKEAFF.

This sequence joins TRBV12-3 or TRBV12-4 and TRBJ2-1, with no clear D. This CDR3 spans 10 amino acids. Trimming stripped 4 bases from V and 9 bases from J, with 4 bases between. CDR3 nucleotide sequence: TGTGCCAGCAGTTCCGGTGAGCAGTTCTTC. The encoded protein is CASSSGEQFF.

This clonotype came up a few times. The chain has TRBV7-3 and TRBJ2-1; TRBD2 might be the D (6 bases). There are 14 residues in the CDR3. V was shortened by 4 bases and J by 4 bases, with 11 bases between the two germline ends. From germline, CDR1 is SGHTA and CDR2 FQGTGA. This CDR3 reads CASSSVGGYNEQFF. The CDR3 coding sequence is TGTGCCAGCAGCTCCGTGGGGGGTTACAATGAGCAGTTCTTC.

The V gene is TRBV5-1, the J gene TRBJ2-1; D gene ambiguous. In germline, CDR1 is SGHRS, CDR2 YFSETQ. V lost 4 bases and J lost 0, with 20 bases in between. CDR3 length: 18 residues. The CDR3 DNA sequence: TGCGCCAGCAGCCCCCCACGACCAGGATTGAGCTCCTACAATGAGCAGTTCTTC. This codes for CASSPPRPGLSSYNEQFF.

V gene TRBV5-1 combines with J gene TRBJ2-5, with D possibly being TRBD1 (6 bases). V gave up 1 base and J gave up 5 bases, with 12 bases separating them. CDR1 is SGHRS, CDR2 YFSETQ, per germline. The CDR3 has 14 residues. For the CDR3, the DNA is TGCGCCAGCAGCTTGTACTGGGGGCGTGAGACCCAGTACTTC. Amino acid sequence: CASSLYWGRETQYF.

The chain combines TRBV27 with TRBJ2-3; D gene ambiguous. The CDR3 loop spans 14 amino acids. Per germline, CDR1 MNHEY and CDR2 SMNVEV (reference sequence). The V and J ends lost 5 bases and 4 bases respectively, with 13 bases between them. CDR3 DNA sequence: TGTGCCAGCAGTCTCGGTCCCGTCCCAGATACGCAGTATTTT. Encoded protein: CASSLGPVPDTQYF.

This clonotype was detected a few times. J is TRBJ2-1 and V is TRBV6-5, with D possibly matching TRBD2 (5 bases). V was trimmed by 2 bases and J by 3 bases, leaving 11 bases between them. The CDR3 sequence is 15 residues long. CDR1 and CDR2 from the germline V gene are MNHEY and SVGAGI. CDR3 region: CASSYEASSYNEQFF. The CDR3 bases are TGTGCCAGCAGTTACGAGGCTAGCAGCTACAATGAGCAGTTCTTC.

V and J are TRBV7-6 and TRBJ1-4; 7 nucleotides match TRBD1. The V gene end was trimmed by 5 bases and the J gene end by 6 bases; junction bases not matched to a gene: 9. The V gene's germline CDR1 is SGHVS and CDR2 FNYEAQ. This CDR3 region has 15 residues. CDR3 amino acids: CASSHRTGWDEKLFF. CDR3 bases: TGTGCCAGCAGCCACCGGACAGGATGGGATGAAAAACTGTTTTTT.

A few counts support this clonotype. The chain has TRBV15 and TRBJ1-1; 8 bases are shared with TRBD1. Germline V gene sequence: CDR1 LNHNV, CDR2 YYDKDF (reference sequence). The CDR3 loop spans 15 amino acids. The J segment lost 4 bases and the V segment lost 3 bases, leaving 7 bases of the junction unmatched. Here the CDR3 reads CATSSPDRGSTEAFF. The CDR3 coding sequence is TGTGCCACCAGCAGCCCAGACAGGGGTAGCACTGAAGCTTTCTTT. Full variable domain (missing parts from reference TRBV15 and TRBJ1-1): DAMVIQNPRYQVTQFGKPVTLSCSQTLNHNVMYWYQQKSSQAPKLLFHYYDKDFNNEADTPDNFQSRRPNTSFCFLDIRSPGLGDTAMYLCATSSPDRGSTEAFFGQGTRLTVV.

J is TRBJ2-2 and V is TRBV7-8; D unresolved. This CDR3 has 13 amino acids. Germline V gives CDR1 SGHVS, CDR2 FQNEAQ. V was pared by 5 bases and J by 6 bases, with 10 bases between. CDR3 DNA sequence: TGTGCCAGCAGCATGAGATCATCCGGGGAGCTGTTTTTT. Encoded protein: CASSMRSSGELFF.

This clonotype was seen repeatedly, ten times or more. The gene calls are TRBV23-1 and TRBJ2-2, with TRBD2 as a possible D gene (6 bases). TRBV23-1 is recorded as an ORF, its role being uncertain. The V end was cut by 4 bases, the J end by 4 bases, with 13 bases between. CDR3 length equals 15 residues. The CDR3 DNA reads as TGCGCCAGCAGTCTCGCGGGACCCAGCACCGGGGAGCTGTTTTTT. It encodes CASSLAGPSTGELFF.

The chain carries TRBV7-2 and TRBJ2-1; 14 bases are a match to TRBD2. Losses at the gene ends were 6 bases for V and 9 bases for J; bases not matched to a gene: 10. Germline V gene data show CDR1 as SGHTA and CDR2 as FQGNSA. This CDR3 is 16 amino acids long. The CDR3 sequence is CASSRRLAGGPSEQFF. The CDR3 bases are TGTGCCAGCAGTCGCCGACTAGCGGGAGGGCCGAGTGAGCAGTTCTTC.

The chain carries TRBV5-6 and TRBJ2-2, with D perhaps matching TRBD1 (5 bases). Per germline, CDR1 SGHDT and CDR2 YYEEEE. V lost 0 bases and J 3 bases, leaving 18 bases between the germline ends. CDR3 length: 18 residues. The CDR3 DNA reads TGTGCCAGCAGCTTGGACCCCAACCACCTCAGGGACACCGGGGAGCTGTTTTTT. Translated, it gives CASSLDPNHLRDTGELFF.

This sequence joins TRBV7-9 and TRBJ2-7, with 7 nucleotides matching TRBD2. J was trimmed by 1 base and V by 0 bases; bases with no gene match: 6. CDR1 is SEHNR and CDR2 is FQNEAQ in the germline V gene (reference sequence). The CDR3 extends over 16 amino acids. The CDR3 protein is CASSLAWAGVSYEQYF. The CDR3, as DNA: TGTGCCAGCAGCTTAGCGTGGGCGGGAGTATCCTACGAGCAGTACTTC.